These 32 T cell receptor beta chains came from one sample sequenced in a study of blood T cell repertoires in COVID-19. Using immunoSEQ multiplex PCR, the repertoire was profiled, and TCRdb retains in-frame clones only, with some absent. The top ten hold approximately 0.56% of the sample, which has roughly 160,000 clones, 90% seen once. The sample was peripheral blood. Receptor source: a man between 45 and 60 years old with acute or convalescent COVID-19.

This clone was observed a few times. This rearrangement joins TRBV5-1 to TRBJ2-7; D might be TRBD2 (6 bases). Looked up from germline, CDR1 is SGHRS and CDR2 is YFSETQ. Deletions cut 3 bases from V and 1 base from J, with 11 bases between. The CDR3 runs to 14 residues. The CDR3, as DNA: TGCGCCAGCAGCTACGGGACTGGATCCTACGAGCAGTACTTC. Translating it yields CASSYGTGSYEQYF.

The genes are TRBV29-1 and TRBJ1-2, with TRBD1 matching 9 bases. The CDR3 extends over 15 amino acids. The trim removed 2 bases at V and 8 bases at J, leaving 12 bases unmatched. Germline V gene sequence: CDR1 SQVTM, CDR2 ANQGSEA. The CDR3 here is CSVEIRGQGFWGYTF. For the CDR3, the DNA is TGCAGCGTTGAAATCCGGGGACAGGGTTTTTGGGGCTACACCTTC.

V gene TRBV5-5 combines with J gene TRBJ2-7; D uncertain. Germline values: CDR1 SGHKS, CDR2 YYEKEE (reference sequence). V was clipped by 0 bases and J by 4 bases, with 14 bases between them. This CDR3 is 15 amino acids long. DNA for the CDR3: TGTGCCAGCAGCTTGGGAAGCACAGTTCCGTACGAGCAGTACGTC. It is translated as CASSLGSTVPYEQYV.

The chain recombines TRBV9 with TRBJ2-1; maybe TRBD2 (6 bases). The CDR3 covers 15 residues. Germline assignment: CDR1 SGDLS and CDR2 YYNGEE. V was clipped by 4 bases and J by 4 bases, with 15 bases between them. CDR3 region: CASSTRGEGYNEQFF. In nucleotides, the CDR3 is TGTGCCAGCAGCACGCGGGGAGAGGGTTACAATGAGCAGTTCTTC. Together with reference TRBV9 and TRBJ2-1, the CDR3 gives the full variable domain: DSGVTQTPKHLITATGQRVTLRCSPRSGDLSVYWYQQSLDQGLQFLIQYYNGEERAKGNILERFSAQQFPDLHSELNLSSLELGDSALYFCASSTRGEGYNEQFFGPGTRLTVL.

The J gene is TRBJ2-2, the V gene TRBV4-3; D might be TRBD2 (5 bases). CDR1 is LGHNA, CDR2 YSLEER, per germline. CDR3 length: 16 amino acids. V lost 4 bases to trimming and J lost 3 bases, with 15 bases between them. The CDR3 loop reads CASSLHEGLDTGELFF. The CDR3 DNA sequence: TGCGCCAGCAGCCTCCACGAGGGCCTGGACACCGGGGAGCTGTTTTTT.

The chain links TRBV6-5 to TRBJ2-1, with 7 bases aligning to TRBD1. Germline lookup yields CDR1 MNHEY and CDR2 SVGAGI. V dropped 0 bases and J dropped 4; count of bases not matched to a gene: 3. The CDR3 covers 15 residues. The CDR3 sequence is CASSYSMGQYNEQFF. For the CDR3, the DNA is TGTGCCAGCAGTTACTCGATGGGACAGTACAATGAGCAGTTCTTC.

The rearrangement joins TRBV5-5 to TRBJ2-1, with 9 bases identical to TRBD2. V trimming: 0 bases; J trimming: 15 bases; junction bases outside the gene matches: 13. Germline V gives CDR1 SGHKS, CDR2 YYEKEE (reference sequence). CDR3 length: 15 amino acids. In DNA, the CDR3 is TGTGCCAGCAGCTTGGCTTCGCGAAGCGGGGGGTCTCTGTTCTTC. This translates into CASSLASRSGGSLFF.

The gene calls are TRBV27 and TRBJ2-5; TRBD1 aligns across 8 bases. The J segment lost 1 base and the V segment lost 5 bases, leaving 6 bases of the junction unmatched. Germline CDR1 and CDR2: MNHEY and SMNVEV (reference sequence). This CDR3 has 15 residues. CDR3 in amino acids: CASSDQGASQETQYF. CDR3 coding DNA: TGTGCCAGCAGTGATCAGGGGGCCTCCCAAGAGACCCAGTACTTC.

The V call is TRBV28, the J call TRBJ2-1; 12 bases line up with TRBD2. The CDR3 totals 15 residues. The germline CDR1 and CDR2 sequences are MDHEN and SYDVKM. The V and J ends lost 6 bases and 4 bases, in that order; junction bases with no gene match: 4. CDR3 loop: CASSRTSGEYNEQFF. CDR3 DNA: TGTGCCAGCAGCCGGACTAGCGGGGAATACAATGAGCAGTTCTTC. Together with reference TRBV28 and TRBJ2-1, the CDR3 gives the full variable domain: DVKVTQSSRYLVKRTGEKVFLECVQDMDHENMFWYRQDPGLGLRLIYFSYDVKMKEKGDIPEGYSVSREKKERFSLILESASTNQTSMYLCASSRTSGEYNEQFFGPGTRLTVL.

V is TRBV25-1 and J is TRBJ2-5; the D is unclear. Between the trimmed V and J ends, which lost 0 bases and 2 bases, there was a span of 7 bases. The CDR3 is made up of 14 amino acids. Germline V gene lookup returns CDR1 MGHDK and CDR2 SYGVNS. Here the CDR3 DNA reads TGTGCCAGCAGTGAATATAGCAGTCAAGAGACCCAGTACTTC. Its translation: CASSEYSSQETQYF.

The CDR3 bases are TGTGCCAGCAGTGAACGGGACAGGGGGAATTCACCCCTCCACTTT. Translation gives CASSERDRGNSPLHF. This chain links TRBV25-1 with TRBJ1-6, with 11 bases identical to TRBD1. V lost 2 bases to trimming and J lost 7 bases; unmatched junction nucleotides: 1. This CDR3 contains 15 residues. The V gene's germline CDR1 is MGHDK and CDR2 SYGVNS.

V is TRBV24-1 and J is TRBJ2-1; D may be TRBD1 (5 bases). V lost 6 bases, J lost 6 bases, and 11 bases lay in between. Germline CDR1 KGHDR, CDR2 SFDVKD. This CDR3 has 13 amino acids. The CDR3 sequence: CATSWGFSNEQFF. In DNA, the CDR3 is TGTGCCACCAGTTGGGGCTTTTCCAATGAGCAGTTCTTC.

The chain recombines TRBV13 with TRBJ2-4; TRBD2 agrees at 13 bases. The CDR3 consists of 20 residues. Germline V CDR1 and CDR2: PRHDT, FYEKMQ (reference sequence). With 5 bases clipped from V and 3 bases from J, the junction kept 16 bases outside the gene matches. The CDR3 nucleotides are TGTGCCAGCAGCCCCCTAGGAGTTGGGACTAGCGGGACGATCAAAAACATTCAGTACTTC. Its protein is CASSPLGVGTSGTIKNIQYF.

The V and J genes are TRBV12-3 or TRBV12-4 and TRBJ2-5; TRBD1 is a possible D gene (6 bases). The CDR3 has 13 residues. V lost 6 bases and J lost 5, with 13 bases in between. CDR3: CASSRDMVETQYF. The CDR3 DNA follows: TGTGCCAGCAGCCGGGACATGGTTGAGACCCAGTACTTC.

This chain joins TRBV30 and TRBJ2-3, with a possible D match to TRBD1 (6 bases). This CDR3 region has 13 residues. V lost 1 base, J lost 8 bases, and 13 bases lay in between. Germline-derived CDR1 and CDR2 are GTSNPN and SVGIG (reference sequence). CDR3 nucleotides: TGTGCCTGGAGTGAGGACAGTTTAATTACGCAGTATTTT. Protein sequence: CAWSEDSLITQYF.

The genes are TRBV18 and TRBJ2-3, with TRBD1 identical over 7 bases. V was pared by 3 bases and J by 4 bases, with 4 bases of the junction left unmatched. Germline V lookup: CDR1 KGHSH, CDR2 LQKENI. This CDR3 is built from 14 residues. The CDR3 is CASSPRQGPDTQYF. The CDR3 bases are TGTGCCAGCTCACCTCGACAGGGCCCAGATACGCAGTATTTT.

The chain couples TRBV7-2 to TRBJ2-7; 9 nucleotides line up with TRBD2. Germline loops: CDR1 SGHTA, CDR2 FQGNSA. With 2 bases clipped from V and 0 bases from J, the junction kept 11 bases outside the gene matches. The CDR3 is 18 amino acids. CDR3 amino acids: CASSLLVGSGSLSYEQYF. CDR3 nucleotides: TGTGCCAGCAGCTTATTGGTCGGTAGCGGGAGCCTCTCCTACGAGCAGTACTTC.

The CDR3 loop is CATGAERGLREQYF. CDR3 nucleotide sequence: TGTGCCACGGGGGCGGAGCGGGGATTACGCGAGCAGTACTTC. This sequence joins TRBV28 and TRBJ2-7, with D possibly TRBD2 on 7 matching bases. Germline CDR1 is MDHEN and CDR2 is SYDVKM. The CDR3 sequence is 14 residues long. Trimming removed 10 bases at V and 6 bases at J, with 22 bases between.

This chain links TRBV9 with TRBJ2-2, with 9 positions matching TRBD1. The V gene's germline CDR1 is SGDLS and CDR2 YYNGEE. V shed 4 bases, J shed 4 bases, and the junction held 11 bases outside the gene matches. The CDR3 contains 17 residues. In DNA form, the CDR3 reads TGTGCCAGCAGCTCCACGGGACAGGGATCATTCACCGGGGAGCTGTTTTTT. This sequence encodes CASSSTGQGSFTGELFF.

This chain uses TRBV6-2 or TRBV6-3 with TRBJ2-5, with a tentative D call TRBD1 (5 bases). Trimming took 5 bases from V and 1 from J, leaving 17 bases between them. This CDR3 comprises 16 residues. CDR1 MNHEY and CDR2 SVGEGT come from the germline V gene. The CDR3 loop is CASSHRTLHAQETQYF. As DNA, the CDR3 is TGTGCCAGCAGTCATAGGACACTTCACGCCCAAGAGACCCAGTACTTC.

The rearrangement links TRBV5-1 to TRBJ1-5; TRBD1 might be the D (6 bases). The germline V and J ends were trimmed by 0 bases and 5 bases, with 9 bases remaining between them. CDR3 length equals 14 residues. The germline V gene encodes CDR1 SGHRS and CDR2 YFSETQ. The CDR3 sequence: CASSLGGGYQPQHF. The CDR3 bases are TGCGCCAGCAGCTTGGGAGGGGGTTATCAGCCCCAGCATTTT.

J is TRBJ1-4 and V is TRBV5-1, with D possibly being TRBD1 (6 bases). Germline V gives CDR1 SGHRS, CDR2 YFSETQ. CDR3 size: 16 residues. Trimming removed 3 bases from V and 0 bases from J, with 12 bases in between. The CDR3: CASSSVPGATNEKLFF. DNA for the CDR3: TGCGCCAGCAGCTCGGTTCCAGGGGCAACTAATGAAAAACTGTTTTTT.

In DNA, the CDR3 is TGTGCCAGCAGCTTAAATCGACAGGGGGCCATTCAGTACTTC. Its translation is CASSLNRQGAIQYF. This chain joins TRBV11-3 and TRBJ2-4; 10 positions match TRBD1. Germline CDR1 is SGHNT and CDR2 is YENEEA. V lost 2 bases to trimming and J lost 9 bases; unmatched junction nucleotides: 4. The CDR3 extends over 14 amino acids.

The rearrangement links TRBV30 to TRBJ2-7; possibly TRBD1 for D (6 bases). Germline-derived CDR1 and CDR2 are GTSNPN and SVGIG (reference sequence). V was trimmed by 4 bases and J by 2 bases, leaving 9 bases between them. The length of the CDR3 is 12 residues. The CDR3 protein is CAWTGHTYEQYF. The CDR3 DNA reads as TGTGCCTGGACGGGACACACCTACGAGCAGTACTTC. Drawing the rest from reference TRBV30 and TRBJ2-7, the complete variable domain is SQTIHQWPATLVQPVGSPLSLECTVEGTSNPNLYWYRQAAGRGLQLLFYSVGIGQISSEVPQNLSASRPQDRQFILSSKKLLLSDSGFYLCAWTGHTYEQYFGPGTRLTVT.

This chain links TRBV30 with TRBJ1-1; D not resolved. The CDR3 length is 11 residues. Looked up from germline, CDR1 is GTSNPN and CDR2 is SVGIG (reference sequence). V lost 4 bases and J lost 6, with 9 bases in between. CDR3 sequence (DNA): TGTGCCTGGAACCGAGGCGCTGAAGCTTTCTTT. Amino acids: CAWNRGAEAFF.

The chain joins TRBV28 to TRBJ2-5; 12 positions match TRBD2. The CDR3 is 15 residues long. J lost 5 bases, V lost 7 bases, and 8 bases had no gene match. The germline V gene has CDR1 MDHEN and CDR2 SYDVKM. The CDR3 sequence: CASNHLAGGRETQYF. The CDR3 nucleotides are TGTGCCAGCAACCACCTAGCGGGGGGGCGGGAGACCCAGTACTTC.

CDR3 in DNA: TGCGCCAGCACGACAGGATGTACTGAAGCTTTCTTT. This encodes CASTTGCTEAFF. The chain is built from TRBV10-1 and TRBJ1-1; D possibly corresponds to TRBD1 (6 bases). The CDR3 covers 12 residues. Per the germline V gene, CDR1 is WNHNN and CDR2 is SYGVQD (reference sequence). V gave up 7 bases and J gave up 5 bases, with 11 bases separating them.

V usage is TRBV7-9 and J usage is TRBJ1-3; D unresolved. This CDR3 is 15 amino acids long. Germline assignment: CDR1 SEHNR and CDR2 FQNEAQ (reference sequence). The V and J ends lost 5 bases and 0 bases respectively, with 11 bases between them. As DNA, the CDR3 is TGTGCCAGCAGCACAGATGCCACCTCTGGAAACACCATATATTTT. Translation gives CASSTDATSGNTIYF. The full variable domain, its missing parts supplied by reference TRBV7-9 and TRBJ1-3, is DTGVSQNPRHKITKRGQNVTFRCDPISEHNRLYWYRQTLGQGPEFLTYFQNEAQLEKSRLLSDRFSAERPKGSFSTLEIQRTEQGDSAMYLCASSTDATSGNTIYFGEGSWLTVV.

CDR3: CATSSQGGANEQFF. The CDR3 region has the DNA TGTGCCACCAGTAGTCAGGGTGGGGCCAATGAGCAGTTCTTC. The chain combines TRBV24-1 with TRBJ2-1; a possible D gene is TRBD1 (5 bases). The ends were cut back, 6 bases at V and 6 bases at J, with 14 bases in the middle. Germline V gene sequence: CDR1 KGHDR, CDR2 SFDVKD. This CDR3 comprises 14 residues.

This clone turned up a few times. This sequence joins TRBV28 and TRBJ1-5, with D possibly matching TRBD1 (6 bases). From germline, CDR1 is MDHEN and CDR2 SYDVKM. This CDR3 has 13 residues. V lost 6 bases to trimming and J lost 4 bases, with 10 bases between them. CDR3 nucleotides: TGTGCCAGCAGGTGGACAGAGAATCAGCCCCAGCATTTT. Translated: CASRWTENQPQHF.

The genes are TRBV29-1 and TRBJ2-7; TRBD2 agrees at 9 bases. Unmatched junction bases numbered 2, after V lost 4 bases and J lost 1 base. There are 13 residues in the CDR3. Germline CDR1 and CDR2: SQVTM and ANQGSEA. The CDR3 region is CSVVLAGSYEQYF. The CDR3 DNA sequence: TGCAGCGTTGTGCTAGCGGGATCCTACGAGCAGTACTTC.

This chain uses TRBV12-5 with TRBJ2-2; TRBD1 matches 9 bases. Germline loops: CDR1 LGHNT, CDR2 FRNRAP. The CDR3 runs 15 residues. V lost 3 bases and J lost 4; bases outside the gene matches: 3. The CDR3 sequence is CASGFMTGGTGELFF. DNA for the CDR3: TGTGCTAGTGGTTTTATGACAGGGGGCACCGGGGAGCTGTTTTTT. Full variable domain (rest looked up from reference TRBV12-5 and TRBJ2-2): DARVTQTPRHKVTEMGQEVTMRCQPILGHNTVFWYRQTMMQGLELLAYFRNRAPLDDSGMPKDRFSAEMPDATLATLKIQPSEPRDSAVYFCASGFMTGGTGELFFGEGSRLTVL.